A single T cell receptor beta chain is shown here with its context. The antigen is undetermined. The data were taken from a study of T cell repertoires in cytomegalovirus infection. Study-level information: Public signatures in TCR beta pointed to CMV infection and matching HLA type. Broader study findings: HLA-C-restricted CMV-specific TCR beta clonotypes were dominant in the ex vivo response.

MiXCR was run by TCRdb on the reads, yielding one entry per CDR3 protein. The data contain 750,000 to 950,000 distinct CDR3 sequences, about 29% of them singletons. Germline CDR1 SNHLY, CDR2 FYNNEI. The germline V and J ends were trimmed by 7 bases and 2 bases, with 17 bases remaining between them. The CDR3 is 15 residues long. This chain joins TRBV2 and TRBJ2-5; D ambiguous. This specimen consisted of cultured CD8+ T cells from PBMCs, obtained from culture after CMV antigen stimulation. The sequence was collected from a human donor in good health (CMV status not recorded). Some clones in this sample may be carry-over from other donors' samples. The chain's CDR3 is CASMPRVADQETQYF. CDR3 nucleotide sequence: TGTGCCAGCATGCCTCGGGTGGCTGATCAAGAGACCCAGTACTTC. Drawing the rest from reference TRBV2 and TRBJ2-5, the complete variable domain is EPEVTQTPSHQVTQMGQEVILRCVPISNHLYFYWYRQILGQKVEFLVSFYNNEISEKSEIFDDQFSVERPDGSNFTLKIRSTKLEDSAMYFCASMPRVADQETQYFGPGTRLLVL.